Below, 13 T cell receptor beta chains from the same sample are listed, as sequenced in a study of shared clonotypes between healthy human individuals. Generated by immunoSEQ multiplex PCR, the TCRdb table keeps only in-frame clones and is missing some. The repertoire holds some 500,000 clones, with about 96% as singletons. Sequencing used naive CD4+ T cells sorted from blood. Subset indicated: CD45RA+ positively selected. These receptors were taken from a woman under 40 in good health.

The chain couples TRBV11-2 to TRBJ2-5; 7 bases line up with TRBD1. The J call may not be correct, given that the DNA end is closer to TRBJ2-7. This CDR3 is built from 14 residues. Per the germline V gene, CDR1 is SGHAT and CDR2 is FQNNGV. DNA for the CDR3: TGTGCCAGCAGCTGGGGACAGATGTCCTACGAGCAGTACTTC. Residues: CASSWGQMSYEQYF.

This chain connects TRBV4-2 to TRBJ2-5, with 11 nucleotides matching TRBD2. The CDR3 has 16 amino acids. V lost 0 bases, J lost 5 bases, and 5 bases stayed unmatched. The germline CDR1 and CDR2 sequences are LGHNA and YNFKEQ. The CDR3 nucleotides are TGTGCCAGCAGCCAAGAATTAGCGGGAGGGCGGGAGACCCAGTACTTC. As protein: CASSQELAGGRETQYF.

This CDR3 is CASSPLPLDRADTQYF. The DNA for the CDR3 is TGCGCCAGCAGTCCCCTGCCACTAGATCGCGCAGATACGCAGTATTTT. The chain couples TRBV5-1 to TRBJ2-3, with TRBD2 as a possible D gene (5 bases). The CDR3 length is 16 residues. The V end was cut by 5 bases, the J end by 4 bases, with 20 bases between. The germline V gene has CDR1 SGHRS and CDR2 YFSETQ. Full variable domain (remainder filled in from reference TRBV5-1 and TRBJ2-3): KAGVTQTPRYLIKTRGQQVTLSCSPISGHRSVSWYQQTPGQGLQFLFEYFSETQRNKGNFPGRFSGRQFSNSRSEMNVSTLELGDSALYLCASSPLPLDRADTQYFGPGTRLTVL.

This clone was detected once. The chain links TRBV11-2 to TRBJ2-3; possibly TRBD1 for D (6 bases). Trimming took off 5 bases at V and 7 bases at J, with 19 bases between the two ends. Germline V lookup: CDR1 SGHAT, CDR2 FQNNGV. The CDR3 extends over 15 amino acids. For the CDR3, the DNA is TGTGCCAGCAGCCAAGTAGGGCGAGGGGGAAATACGCAGTATTTT. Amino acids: CASSQVGRGGNTQYF.

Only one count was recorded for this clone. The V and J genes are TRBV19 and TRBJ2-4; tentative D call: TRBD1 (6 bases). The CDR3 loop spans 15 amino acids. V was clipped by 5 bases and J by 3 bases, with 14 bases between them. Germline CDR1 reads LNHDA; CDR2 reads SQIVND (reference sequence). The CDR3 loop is CASSSQGRIKNIQYF. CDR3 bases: TGTGCCAGTAGTTCACAGGGCAGAATCAAAAACATTCAGTACTTC.

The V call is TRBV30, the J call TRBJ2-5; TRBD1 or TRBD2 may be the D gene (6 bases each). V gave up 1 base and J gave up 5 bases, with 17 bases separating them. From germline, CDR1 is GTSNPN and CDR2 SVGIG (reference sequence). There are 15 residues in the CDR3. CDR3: CAWSAWGARGETQYF. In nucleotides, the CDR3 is TGTGCCTGGAGTGCATGGGGGGCCCGCGGCGAGACCCAGTACTTC.

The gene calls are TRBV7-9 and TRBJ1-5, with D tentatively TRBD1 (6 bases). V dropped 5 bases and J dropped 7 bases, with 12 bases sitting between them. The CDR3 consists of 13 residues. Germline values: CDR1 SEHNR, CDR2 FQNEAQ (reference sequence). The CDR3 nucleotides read TGTGCCAGCAGCCGGGGGCAGGGGCAGCCCCAGCATTTT. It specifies CASSRGQGQPQHF.

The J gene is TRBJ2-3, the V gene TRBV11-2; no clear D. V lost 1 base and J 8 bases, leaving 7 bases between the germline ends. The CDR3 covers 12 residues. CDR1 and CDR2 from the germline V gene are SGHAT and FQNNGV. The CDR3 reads CASSLGPTTQYF. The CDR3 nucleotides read TGTGCCAGCAGCTTAGGCCCGACTACGCAGTATTTT.

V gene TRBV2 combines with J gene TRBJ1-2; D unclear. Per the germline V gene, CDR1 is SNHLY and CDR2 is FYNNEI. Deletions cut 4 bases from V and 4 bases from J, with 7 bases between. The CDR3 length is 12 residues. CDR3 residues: CASSATSYGYTF. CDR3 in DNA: TGTGCCAGCAGTGCGACCTCCTATGGCTACACCTTC.

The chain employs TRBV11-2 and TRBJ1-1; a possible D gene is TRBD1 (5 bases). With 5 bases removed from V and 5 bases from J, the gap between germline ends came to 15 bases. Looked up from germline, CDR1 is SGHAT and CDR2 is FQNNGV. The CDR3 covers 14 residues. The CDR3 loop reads CASSRGGWDTEAFF. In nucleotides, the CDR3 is TGTGCCAGCAGCCGTGGGGGATGGGATACTGAAGCTTTCTTT.

The CDR3 reads CASSYKTDSNQPQHF. The DNA of the CDR3 is TGTGCCAGCAGTTATAAGACGGATAGCAATCAGCCCCAGCATTTT. V gene TRBV2 combines with J gene TRBJ1-5, with unresolved D. The CDR3 has 15 residues. V was cut by 5 bases and J by 0 bases, with 11 bases left in between. Germline V gene lookup returns CDR1 SNHLY and CDR2 FYNNEI. Together with reference TRBV2 and TRBJ1-5, the CDR3 gives the full variable domain: EPEVTQTPSHQVTQMGQEVILRCVPISNHLYFYWYRQILGQKVEFLVSFYNNEISEKSEIFDDQFSVERPDGSNFTLKIRSTKLEDSAMYFCASSYKTDSNQPQHFGDGTRLSIL.

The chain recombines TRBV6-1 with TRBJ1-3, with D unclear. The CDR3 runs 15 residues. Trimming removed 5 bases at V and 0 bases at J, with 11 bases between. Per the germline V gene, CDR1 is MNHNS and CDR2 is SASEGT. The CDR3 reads CASSSDPRSGNTIYF. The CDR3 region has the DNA TGTGCCAGCAGTTCAGACCCTCGCTCTGGAAACACCATATATTTT.

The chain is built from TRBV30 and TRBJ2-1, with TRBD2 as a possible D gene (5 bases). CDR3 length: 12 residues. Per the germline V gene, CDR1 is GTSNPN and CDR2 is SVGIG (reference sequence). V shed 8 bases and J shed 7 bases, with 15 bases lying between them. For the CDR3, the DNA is TGTGCCATGGCGGGTTGGGCGAATGAGCAGTTCTTC. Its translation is CAMAGWANEQFF.